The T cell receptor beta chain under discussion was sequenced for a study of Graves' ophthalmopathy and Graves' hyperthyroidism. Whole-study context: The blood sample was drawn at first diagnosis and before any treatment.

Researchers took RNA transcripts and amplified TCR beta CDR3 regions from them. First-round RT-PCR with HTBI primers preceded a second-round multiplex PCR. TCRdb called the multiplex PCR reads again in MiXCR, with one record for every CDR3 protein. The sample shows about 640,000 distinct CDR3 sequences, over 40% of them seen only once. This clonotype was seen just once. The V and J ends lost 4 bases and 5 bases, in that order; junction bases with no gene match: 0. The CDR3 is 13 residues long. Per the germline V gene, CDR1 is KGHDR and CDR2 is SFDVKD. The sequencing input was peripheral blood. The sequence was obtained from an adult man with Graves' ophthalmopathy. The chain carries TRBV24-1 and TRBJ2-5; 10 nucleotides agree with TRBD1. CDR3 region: CATSEGQGETQYF. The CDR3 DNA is TGTGCCACCAGTGAGGGACAGGGGGAGACCCAGTACTTC.